Shown below are 4 T cell receptor beta chains from a single sample sequenced in a study of T cell responses to AZD1222 COVID-19 vaccine. Assay: immunoSEQ multiplex PCR; the TCRdb copy retains only in-frame clones and omits some. Of 100,000 or so clones listed, 85% to 90% are singletons. Sequenced material: peripheral blood, taken on day 0 of AZD1222 vaccination. The receptor source for this set is an adult in good health.

V and J are TRBV20-1 and TRBJ2-1, with no clear D. The CDR3 runs 11 residues. With 8 bases removed from V and 3 bases from J, the gap between germline ends came to 8 bases. Per the germline V gene, CDR1 is DFQATT and CDR2 is SNEGSKA (reference sequence). The CDR3 protein is CSSFIYNEQFF. DNA of the CDR3: TGCAGTTCGTTTATCTACAATGAGCAGTTCTTC.

Concerning this clone itself: One end of the junction varies from germline; a read error may be responsible. The rearrangement uses TRBV5-8 and TRBJ1-1; no definite D call. Per the germline V gene, CDR1 is SGHTS and CDR2 is YDEGEE. The CDR3 length is 13 residues. The CDR3 is CASGFGLGTEAFF. The DNA of the CDR3 is TGTGCCAGCGGCTTTGGATTGGGCACTGAAGCTTTCTTT.

The chain employs TRBV6-5 and TRBJ2-7; either TRBD1 or TRBD2 may supply D (6 bases each). V lost 2 bases and J 2 bases, leaving 10 bases between the germline ends. This CDR3 contains 14 residues. CDR1 and CDR2 (germline): MNHEY, SVGAGI. CDR3 amino acids: CASSYGRGAYEQYF. In DNA form, the CDR3 reads TGTGCCAGCAGTTACGGAAGGGGGGCCTACGAGCAGTACTTC.

V usage is TRBV6-6 and J usage is TRBJ1-6, with D hard to call. V shed 7 bases and J shed 7 bases, with 5 bases lying between them. CDR1 is MNHNY and CDR2 is SVGAGI in the germline V gene (reference sequence). The CDR3 totals 11 residues. The CDR3 coding sequence is TGTGCCAGCAAATACAATTCACCCCTCCACTTT. Translated, it gives CASKYNSPLHF.